This note documents a single T cell receptor (beta chain) sequence. Its antigen is undetermined. The V gene's germline CDR1 is SGHAT and CDR2 FQNNGV. This CDR3 region has 18 residues. The junction had 10 bases not matched to a gene; V was cut back by 5 bases and J by 7 bases. The sample originates from a study of shared clonotypes between healthy human individuals. Study findings and constraints: Clonotype sharing across several donors was observed for approximately 5% of naive CD4 clonotypes.

Method: immunoSEQ multiplex PCR; TCRdb's copy keeps in-frame clones and lacks some. Of more than 2 million clones listed, around 93% are singletons. Naive CD8 cells, CD45RO-negative and positively selected for CCR7, excluded terminally differentiated effector memory CD45RA+ cells. Material for sequencing was naive CD8+ T cells from PBMCs. The source of this sequence is a man aged 18 to 29 in good health. Some clones in this sample may be carry-over from other donors' samples. This chain uses TRBV11-2 with TRBJ2-2; TRBD2 matches at 16 bases. The chain's CDR3 is CASSQGLAGGPKDGELFF. The CDR3 DNA reads TGTGCCAGCAGCCAGGGACTAGCGGGAGGGCCTAAAGACGGGGAGCTGTTTTTT. The full variable domain, its missing parts supplied by reference TRBV11-2 and TRBJ2-2, is EAGVAQSPRYKIIEKRQSVAFWCNPISGHATLYWYQQILGQGPKLLIQFQNNGVVDDSQLPKDRFSAERLKGVDSTLKIQPAKLEDSAVYLCASSQGLAGGPKDGELFFGEGSRLTVL.